This T cell receptor (beta chain) was captured in a study of T-cell reconstitution after alpha-beta-depleted transplantation in children. Points from the study as a whole: High day-60 TCRbeta diversity in some patients came from surviving recipient T cells and thymic progenitors.

This CDR3 is built from 22 residues. V lost 1 base, J lost 0 bases, and 20 bases stayed unmatched. Germline V CDR1 and CDR2: SGHTA, FQGTGA. The library targeted TCRbeta and was prepared with unique molecular identifiers. From the PCR reads, TCRdb called clonotypes with MiXCR, one entry per CDR3 protein. The data show hundreds of thousands of distinct CDR3 sequences, with roughly 14% seen just once and roughly 0.84% held by the top ten. This clonotype occurred many times. Its antigen is unknown. Source: PBMCs, taken before TCRalphabeta/CD19-depleted stem cell transplant. This chain links TRBV7-3 with TRBJ2-3; TRBD2 agrees at 9 bases. The sequence was obtained from a girl aged 2 to 10 with congenital amegakaryocytic thrombocytopenia, due to receive a stem cell transplant. CDR3 sequence (DNA): TGTGCCAGCAGCTTAAGGGGCAAACTCAGCGGGAGGTCCCCTAGGAGCACAGATACGCAGTATTTT. It codes for CASSLRGKLSGRSPRSTDTQYF. Full variable domain (missing parts from reference TRBV7-3 and TRBJ2-3): GAGVSQTPSNKVTEKGKYVELRCDPISGHTALYWYRQSLGQGPEFLIYFQGTGAADDSGLPNDRFFAVRPEGSVSTLKIQRTERGDSAVYLCASSLRGKLSGRSPRSTDTQYFGPGTRLTVL.